A selection of T cell receptor beta chains follows, all from one sample in a study of T cell responses to AZD1222 COVID-19 vaccine. Some clones are missing from TCRdb's copy, which holds only in-frame ones; the method was immunoSEQ multiplex PCR. This table holds 150,000 or so clones, 85% to 95% found once. Sequencing used peripheral blood, obtained on day 0 of MenACWY control vaccination. These receptors all stem from an adult in good health. Both conserved end residues are part of each CDR3. The D gene is left open where the match is weak. The size of a clone is reported for some rows only, either as once, few or many, or as a class for expanded clones.

D: .
size: .
J: TRBJ1-1
V: TRBV10-3
CDR3: CAITGTKYTEAFF
DNA: TGTGCCATCACGGGGACAAAATACACTGAAGCTTTCTTT

D: .
size: .
J: TRBJ1-2
V: TRBV5-4
CDR3: CASSLDINYGYTF
DNA: TGTGCCAGCAGTTTAGACATTAACTATGGCTACACCTTC

D: TRBD1
size: .
J: TRBJ2-3
V: TRBV7-9
CDR3: CASSLRQGQDTQYF
DNA: TGTGCCAGCAGCCTTAGACAGGGCCAAGATACGCAGTATTTT

D: .
size: .
J: TRBJ2-7
V: TRBV9
CDR3: CASSPGGPGYEQYF
DNA: TGTGCCAGCAGCCCAGGGGGGCCTGGATACGAGCAGTACTTC

D: TRBD2
size: .
J: TRBJ2-7
V: TRBV6-5
CDR3: CASTWTSGTYEQYF
DNA: TGTGCCAGCACTTGGACTAGCGGGACCTACGAGCAGTACTTC

D: TRBD2
size: .
J: TRBJ2-7
V: TRBV15
CDR3: CATSAQTSGSHEQYF
DNA: TGTGCCACCAGCGCCCAAACTAGCGGGAGCCACGAGCAGTACTTC

D: TRBD1
size: .
J: TRBJ1-5
V: TRBV5-8
CDR3: CASSQDRVDQPQHF
DNA: TGTGCCAGCAGCCAGGACAGGGTGGATCAGCCCCAGCATTTT

D: .
size: .
J: TRBJ2-2
V: TRBV10-1
CDR3: CASSDRGVLTIGELFF
DNA: TGCGCCAGCAGTGATCGAGGGGTACTCACCATCGGGGAGCTGTTTTTT

D: TRBD1
size: .
J: TRBJ2-7
V: TRBV9
CDR3: CASSSRDRILDEQYF
DNA: TGTGCCAGCAGCTCTCGGGACAGGATTTTGGACGAGCAGTACTTC

D: .
size: .
J: TRBJ1-3
V: TRBV18
CDR3: CASSLERNTIYF
DNA: TGTGCCAGCTCACTCGAGAGAAACACCATATATTTT

D: TRBD1
size: .
J: TRBJ2-2
V: TRBV7-2
CDR3: CASSIDRVYTGELFF
DNA: TGTGCCAGCAGCATTGACAGGGTCTACACCGGGGAGCTGTTTTTT

D: .
size: .
J: TRBJ2-4
V: TRBV24-1
CDR3: CATSDNGGGATKNIQYF
DNA: TGTGCCACCAGTGATAATGGAGGGGGCGCGACCAAAAACATTCAGTACTTC

D: .
size: .
J: TRBJ1-1
V: TRBV20-1
CDR3: CSASRPTEAFF
DNA: TGCAGTGCTAGTAGACCGACTGAAGCTTTCTTT

D: TRBD1
size: once
J: TRBJ1-1
V: TRBV5-1
CDR3: CASSLGQGPEAFF
DNA: TGCGCCAGCAGCCTAGGACAGGGGCCTGAAGCTTTCTTT

D: .
size: .
J: TRBJ1-5
V: TRBV30
CDR3: CAWSVRGQPQHF
DNA: TGTGCCTGGAGTGTACGAGGTCAGCCCCAGCATTTT

D: TRBD1
size: .
J: TRBJ1-1
V: TRBV5-1
CDR3: CASSLVQGAQTEAFF
DNA: TGCGCCAGCAGCTTGGTGCAGGGGGCACAGACTGAAGCTTTCTTT

D: TRBD2
size: .
J: TRBJ2-2
V: TRBV19
CDR3: CASSMPGGSGELFF
DNA: TGTGCCAGTAGTATGCCGGGGGGGTCCGGGGAGCTGTTTTTT

D: TRBD1
size: .
J: TRBJ2-2
V: TRBV12-5
CDR3: CASALTGAGELFF
DNA: TGTGCTAGTGCCCTGACAGGGGCTGGGGAGCTGTTTTTT

D: .
size: .
J: TRBJ1-1
V: TRBV18
CDR3: CASSPQGLYTEAFF
DNA: TGTGCCAGCTCACCCCAGGGATTATACACTGAAGCTTTCTTT

D: TRBD1
size: .
J: TRBJ2-1
V: TRBV10-2
CDR3: CASGPPGQGGNEQFF
DNA: TGCGCCAGCGGACCGCCGGGACAGGGAGGTAATGAGCAGTTCTTC

D: .
size: .
J: TRBJ1-5
V: TRBV11-2
CDR3: CASSLDYNSNQPQHF
DNA: TGTGCCAGCAGCTTAGATTACAATAGCAATCAGCCCCAGCATTTT

D: TRBD1
size: once
J: TRBJ2-3
V: TRBV4-1
CDR3: CASSQEWTGRTDTQYF
DNA: TGCGCCAGCAGCCAAGAATGGACAGGGCGCACAGATACGCAGTATTTT

D: .
size: .
J: TRBJ1-1
V: TRBV18
CDR3: CASSPRTEEGTEAFF
DNA: TGTGCCAGCTCACCGAGAACCGAAGAGGGCACTGAAGCTTTCTTT

D: .
size: .
J: TRBJ1-1
V: TRBV25-1
CDR3: CASSELLPGQGTAEAFF
DNA: TGTGCCAGCAGTGAACTCCTTCCGGGGCAGGGCACCGCTGAAGCTTTCTTT

D: .
size: .
J: TRBJ1-5
V: TRBV6-6
CDR3: CASSYTGSDQPQHF
DNA: TGTGCCAGCAGTTACACGGGATCCGATCAGCCCCAGCATTTT

D: .
size: .
J: TRBJ1-1
V: TRBV7-2
CDR3: CASTLIGRGNTEAFF
DNA: TGTGCCAGCACTCTCATTGGCAGGGGGAACACTGAAGCTTTCTTT